A single sample is the source of the 12 T cell receptor beta chains below, sequenced in a study of blood T cells in healthy people across ages. Through a sample-barcoded 5' primer and a J-beta primer mix, a second PCR was run for roughly 6 to 11 cycles. One entry per CDR3 protein, called by TCRdb with MiXCR from the 5' RACE reads. This table has 1.5 million to 2 million distinct CDR3 sequences, about 50% appearing once. Sequencing input: blood. The origin of the receptors is a woman in her thirties or forties in good health.

V usage is TRBV4-1 and J usage is TRBJ1-4; 7 bases map to TRBD1. Trimming cost V 4 bases and J 6 bases; bases outside gene matches: 8. CDR3 length: 15 amino acids. CDR1 and CDR2 (germline): MGHRA, YSYEKL. The CDR3 bases are TGCGCCAGCAGCCTACCGACAGGGCTGTATGAAAAACTGTTTTTT. Its translation is CASSLPTGLYEKLFF.

The J gene is TRBJ2-5, the V gene TRBV6-5; no reliable D call. The CDR3 loop spans 15 amino acids. Germline CDR1 and CDR2: MNHEY and SVGAGI. V lost 3 bases and J 2 bases, leaving 13 bases between the germline ends. This CDR3 is CASSYSRGSQETQYF. CDR3 in DNA: TGTGCCAGCAGTTATTCTCGCGGATCACAAGAGACCCAGTACTTC.

This clonotype was recorded a few times. This chain joins TRBV10-3 and TRBJ1-5; the D gene is possibly TRBD1 (5 bases). The CDR3 is made up of 14 amino acids. Per the germline V gene, CDR1 is ENHRY and CDR2 is SYGVKD. Trimming shortened V by 5 bases and J by 2 bases, and 10 bases separated the two germline ends. The CDR3, as DNA: TGTGCCATCAGTTACCAGGGTGGCAATCAGCCCCAGCATTTT. Its translation is CAISYQGGNQPQHF.

V and J are TRBV20-1 and TRBJ1-2; D gene ambiguous. The CDR3 spans 15 residues. Germline CDR1 and CDR2: DFQATT and SNEGSKA (reference sequence). Trimming left V 6 bases short and J 4 bases short, with 21 bases between. CDR3 sequence reads: CSASVDSTGPYGYTF. The CDR3 region has the DNA TGCAGTGCCTCCGTCGACTCCACCGGTCCCTATGGCTACACCTTC.

The J gene is TRBJ2-3, the V gene TRBV9; D unclear. The CDR3 is 17 amino acids. Per the germline V gene, CDR1 is SGDLS and CDR2 is YYNGEE. Trimming took 1 base from V and 1 from J, leaving 16 bases between them. CDR3 amino acids: CASSVSGLGDRTDTQYF. The CDR3 DNA reads TGTGCCAGCAGCGTATCCGGGCTAGGCGACCGCACAGATACGCAGTATTTT.

This clonotype was detected only once. In DNA, the CDR3 is TGTGCCAGCAGTTCGCTAGCGGGGCCGGGAACAGATACGCAGTATTTT. Translated: CASSSLAGPGTDTQYF. The chain links TRBV28 to TRBJ2-3, with 9 bases fitting TRBD2. CDR1 is MDHEN and CDR2 is SYDVKM in the germline V gene. The CDR3 is made up of 16 amino acids. V gave up 4 bases and J gave up 3 bases; unmatched junction bases: 8.

This clonotype appeared a few times. The V call is TRBV6-1, the J call TRBJ2-5; 8 bases match TRBD1. The germline V gene has CDR1 MNHNS and CDR2 SASEGT. The ends lost 7 bases at V and 0 bases at J; junction bases unmatched: 13. The CDR3 is 17 residues long. The CDR3 is CASTPRGRTGNQETQYF. CDR3 DNA: TGTGCCAGCACCCCCAGAGGCCGGACAGGGAACCAAGAGACCCAGTACTTC.

The genes are TRBV29-1 and TRBJ2-3, with D perhaps TRBD2 (6 bases). Germline-derived CDR1 and CDR2 are SQVTM and ANQGSEA. The CDR3 runs 11 residues. CDR3 region: CIAGSTDTQYF. The DNA of the CDR3 is TGCATCGCGGGGAGCACAGATACGCAGTATTTT.

The CDR3 region is CSDQDSGTGVRGYTF. The CDR3, as DNA: TGCAGTGACCAAGATTCCGGGACAGGGGTTCGAGGCTACACCTTC. This chain uses TRBV20-1 with TRBJ1-2, with 10 nucleotides matching TRBD1. The CDR3 is made up of 15 amino acids. Germline trimming cut 7 bases from V and 8 bases from J; bases unmatched to any gene: 16. The V gene's germline CDR1 is DFQATT and CDR2 SNEGSKA (reference sequence).

The chain uses TRBV5-1 and TRBJ2-1; possibly TRBD1 for D (6 bases). Germline V gene sequence: CDR1 SGHRS, CDR2 YFSETQ. The CDR3 has 14 residues. Between the trimmed V and J ends, which lost 5 bases and 1 base, there was a span of 10 bases. The CDR3 DNA sequence: TGCGCCAGCAGGACGGACAGATCCTACAATGAGCAGTTCTTC. Translating it yields CASRTDRSYNEQFF. Together with reference TRBV5-1 and TRBJ2-1, the CDR3 gives the full variable domain: KAGVTQTPRYLIKTRGQQVTLSCSPISGHRSVSWYQQTPGQGLQFLFEYFSETQRNKGNFPGRFSGRQFSNSRSEMNVSTLELGDSALYLCASRTDRSYNEQFFGPGTRLTVL.

The chain employs TRBV4-1 and TRBJ2-1, with a possible D match to TRBD1 (6 bases). Germline values: CDR1 MGHRA, CDR2 YSYEKL. This CDR3 spans 16 amino acids. The V gene lost 3 bases and the J gene lost 6 bases, with 18 bases spanning the gap. CDR3 protein: CASSQETGLLVNEQFF. The CDR3 DNA follows: TGCGCCAGCAGCCAGGAAACAGGGCTGTTGGTCAATGAGCAGTTCTTC.

The chain employs TRBV11-2 and TRBJ2-1; 8 nucleotides agree with TRBD2. The CDR3 contains 16 residues. Trimming removed 1 base from V and 1 base from J; junction bases left unmatched: 3. Germline V gene data show CDR1 as SGHAT and CDR2 as FQNNGV. This CDR3 is CASSLVLAASYNEQFF. DNA for the CDR3: TGTGCCAGCAGCTTAGTACTAGCGGCTTCCTACAATGAGCAGTTCTTC.